This T cell receptor beta chain was retrieved from a study of shared T cell receptors in the human thymus. This clone came up a few times. The V gene lost 7 bases and the J gene lost 8 bases, with 23 bases spanning the gap. Looked up from germline, CDR1 is MGHDK and CDR2 is SYGVNS. The CDR3 is made up of 15 amino acids. Libraries were prepared by immunoSEQ multiplex PCR; TCRdb keeps only in-frame clonotypes and omits some of them. The table includes some 700,000 clones, approximately 85% detected once. These data were likewise used in another study, on human thymus T cells. That source adds: Resections were taken during corrective heart surgery, and the thymus tissue came from these. Both thymic and peripheral blood repertoires showed apparently biased V and J usage. There were highly overlapping thymic repertoires among unrelated individuals, as related research reported.

The TCR originated in a girl in the first two years of life with a congenital heart defect. The sequenced sample was thymocytes. The chain has TRBV25-1 and TRBJ1-2; perhaps TRBD1 as D (5 bases). The CDR3 nucleotides read TGTGCCAGCACGACGGGGGGGGAAAAGGGTGGAGGCTACACCTTC. Protein sequence: CASTTGGEKGGGYTF.